These T cell receptor beta chains were read from a single sample in a study of cytomegalovirus exposure and HLA in healthy donors. Profiled with immunoSEQ multiplex PCR; TCRdb holds only in-frame clones, not every one. The table includes 150,000 to 200,000 clones, around four fifths detected once. Sequenced material: PBMCs. These receptor sequences come from a young man in good health and CMV-seropositive. Each CDR3 is given with its conserved first and last residue. D genes are given only for firm matches. Part of the rows lack a size; the others show once, few, many or a class for expanded clones.

clone_size	v_call	d_call	j_call	cdr3_aa	cdr3_nt
-	TRBV29-1	-	TRBJ1-2	CSAQPGGGYTF	TGCAGCGCCCAGCCTGGCGGTGGCTACACCTTC
-	TRBV9	TRBD1	TRBJ1-4	CASSAGQGTEKLFF	TGTGCCAGCAGCGCGGGACAGGGGACTGAAAAACTGTTTTTT
-	TRBV7-2	-	TRBJ2-3	CASSPAGVHTQYF	TGTGCCAGCAGCCCCGCCGGGGTCCATACGCAGTATTTT
-	TRBV12-5	-	TRBJ2-7	CASGPSYEQYF	TGTGCTAGTGGCCCGAGCTACGAGCAGTACTTC
many	TRBV4-1	TRBD1	TRBJ1-5	CASSSRLSRGPNQPQHF	TGCGCCAGCAGCTCTAGGTTGAGCAGGGGGCCCAATCAGCCCCAGCATTTT
once	TRBV5-1	TRBD1	TRBJ2-1	CASRAPTGVVRPLGDNEQFF	TGCGCCAGCAGGGCCCCGACAGGGGTGGTACGCCCACTCGGTGACAATGAGCAGTTCTTC
once	TRBV27	-	TRBJ1-2	CASSPKGTGWIYGYTF	TGTGCCAGCAGCCCTAAGGGTACAGGGTGGATCTATGGCTACACCTTC
-	TRBV6-5	TRBD1	TRBJ2-2	CASSYGTGANTGELFF	TGTGCCAGCAGTTATGGTACAGGGGCGAACACCGGGGAGCTGTTTTTT
few	TRBV6-6	-	TRBJ1-2	CASSQGNGYTF	TGTGCCAGCAGCCAGGGAAATGGCTACACCTTC
-	TRBV4-3	TRBD1	TRBJ2-7	CASSPGTGGYEQYF	TGCGCCAGCAGCCCCGGGACAGGGGGTTACGAGCAGTACTTC
-	TRBV11-3	TRBD1	TRBJ2-3	CASSIQGVKDTQYF	TGTGCCAGCAGCATACAGGGGGTGAAAGATACGCAGTATTTT
-	TRBV6-5	-	TRBJ2-7	CASSDLAISYEQYF	TGTGCCAGCAGTGATCTAGCGATCTCCTACGAGCAGTACTTC
-	TRBV18	-	TRBJ1-2	CASRWTEENYGYTF	TGTGCCAGCCGCTGGACGGAGGAGAACTATGGCTACACCTTC
-	TRBV5-1	TRBD2	TRBJ2-1	CASSSGLAGGYNEQFF	TGCGCCAGCAGCTCGGGACTAGCGGGGGGGTACAATGAGCAGTTCTTC
-	TRBV5-1	-	TRBJ1-2	CASSLLAGRANYGYTF	TGCGCCAGCAGCTTGTTGGCGGGAAGAGCTAACTATGGCTACACCTTC
few	TRBV6-4	TRBD2	TRBJ2-3	CASSDLGGSDTQYF	TGTGCCAGCAGTGACCTGGGGGGGTCAGATACGCAGTATTTT
-	TRBV5-4	TRBD1	TRBJ1-1	CASSWDRVTEAFF	TGTGCCAGCAGCTGGGACAGGGTCACTGAAGCTTTCTTT
once	TRBV19	-	TRBJ1-2	CASSKDTGRSSGYTF	TGTGCCAGTAGTAAAGACACAGGCAGGAGTAGTGGCTACACCTTC
-	TRBV5-5	-	TRBJ2-7	CASSIPGEGYEQYF	TGTGCCAGCAGCATCCCAGGGGAGGGGTACGAGCAGTACTTC
-	TRBV5-1	TRBD1	TRBJ1-1	CASSLETGGASNTEAFF	TGCGCCAGCAGCCTAGAGACAGGGGGCGCTTCGAACACTGAAGCTTTCTTT
-	TRBV11-3	TRBD1	TRBJ2-7	CASSPGQGRTEVGSYEQYF	TGTGCCAGCAGCCCGGGACAGGGGAGAACCGAAGTGGGTTCCTACGAGCAGTACTTC
-	TRBV7-2	-	TRBJ2-1	CASKLAQAYNEQFF	TGTGCCAGCAAACTAGCCCAAGCTTACAATGAGCAGTTCTTC
-	TRBV29-1	-	TRBJ2-7	CSVEDHDSSYEQYF	TGCAGCGTTGAAGATCACGACAGCTCCTACGAGCAGTACTTC
-	TRBV6-5	TRBD1	TRBJ1-4	CASSYSTQGAEKLFF	TGTGCCAGCAGTTACTCGACACAGGGGGCCGAAAAACTGTTTTTT
-	TRBV10-3	TRBD1	TRBJ1-2	CATAGGNYGYTF	TGTGCCACCGCAGGGGGGAACTATGGCTACACCTTC
-	TRBV5-5	-	TRBJ1-3	CASSLSQTSSGNTIYF	TGTGCCAGCAGCTTGTCACAGACGAGCTCTGGAAACACCATATATTTT
-	TRBV9	-	TRBJ1-1	CASSWRGGAEAFF	TGTGCCAGCAGCTGGCGGGGGGGCGCTGAAGCTTTCTTT
-	TRBV19	-	TRBJ1-5	CASSTGGLPQHF	TGTGCCAGTAGTACGGGAGGGCTGCCCCAGCATTTT
-	TRBV6-4	-	TRBJ1-1	CASSDTLKTGNTEAFF	TGTGCCAGCAGTGACACGCTAAAGACAGGGAACACTGAAGCTTTCTTT
once	TRBV7-9	TRBD2	TRBJ2-2	CASRRSGGANGELFF	TGTGCCAGCAGGCGGAGCGGGGGGGCCAACGGGGAGCTGTTTTTT
-	TRBV18	-	TRBJ2-1	CASSPQDTYNEQFF	TGTGCCAGCTCACCCCAGGATACCTACAATGAGCAGTTCTTC
-	TRBV7-2	-	TRBJ2-7	CASSLDGFYEQYF	TGTGCCAGCAGCTTAGACGGTTTCTACGAGCAGTACTTC
-	TRBV5-4	TRBD2	TRBJ2-2	CASSLERGHTGELFF	TGTGCCAGCAGCTTGGAGCGGGGTCACACCGGGGAGCTGTTTTTT